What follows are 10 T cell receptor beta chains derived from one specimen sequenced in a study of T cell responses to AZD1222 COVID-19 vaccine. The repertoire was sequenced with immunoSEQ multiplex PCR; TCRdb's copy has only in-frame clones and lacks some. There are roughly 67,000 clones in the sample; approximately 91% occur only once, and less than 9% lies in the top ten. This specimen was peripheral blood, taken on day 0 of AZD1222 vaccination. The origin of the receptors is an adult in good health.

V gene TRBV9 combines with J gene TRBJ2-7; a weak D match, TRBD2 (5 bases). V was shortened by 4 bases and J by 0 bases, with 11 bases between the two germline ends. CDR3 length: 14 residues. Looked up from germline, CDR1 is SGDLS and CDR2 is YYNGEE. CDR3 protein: CASSRETISYEQYF. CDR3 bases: TGTGCCAGCAGCAGGGAGACAATCTCCTACGAGCAGTACTTC.

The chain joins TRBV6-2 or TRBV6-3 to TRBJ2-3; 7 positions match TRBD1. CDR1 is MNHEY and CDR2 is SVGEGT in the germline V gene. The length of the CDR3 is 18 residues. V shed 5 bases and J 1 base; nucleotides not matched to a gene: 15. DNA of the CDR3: TGTGCCAGCAGTCCCCAGAGGGACAGATCGCGGGGCACAGATACGCAGTATTTT. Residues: CASSPQRDRSRGTDTQYF.

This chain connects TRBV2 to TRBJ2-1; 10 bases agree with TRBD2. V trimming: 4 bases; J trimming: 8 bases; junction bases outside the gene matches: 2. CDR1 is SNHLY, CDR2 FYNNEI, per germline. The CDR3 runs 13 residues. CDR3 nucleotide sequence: TGTGCCAGCAGTGGGACTAGCGGCTATGAGCAGTTCTTC. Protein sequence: CASSGTSGYEQFF.

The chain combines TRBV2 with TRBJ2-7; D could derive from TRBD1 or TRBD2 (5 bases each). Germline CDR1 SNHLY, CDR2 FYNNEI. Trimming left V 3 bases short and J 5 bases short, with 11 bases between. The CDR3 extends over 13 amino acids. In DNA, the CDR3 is TGTGCCAGCAGTGAGGTCCGGGGCAACGAGCAGTACTTC. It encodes CASSEVRGNEQYF.

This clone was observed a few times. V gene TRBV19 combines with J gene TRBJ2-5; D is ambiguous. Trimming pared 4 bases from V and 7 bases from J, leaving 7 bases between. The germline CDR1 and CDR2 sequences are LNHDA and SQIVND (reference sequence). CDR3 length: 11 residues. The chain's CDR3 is CASSSLRTQYF. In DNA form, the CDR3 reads TGTGCCAGTAGTAGTCTGCGGACCCAGTACTTC.

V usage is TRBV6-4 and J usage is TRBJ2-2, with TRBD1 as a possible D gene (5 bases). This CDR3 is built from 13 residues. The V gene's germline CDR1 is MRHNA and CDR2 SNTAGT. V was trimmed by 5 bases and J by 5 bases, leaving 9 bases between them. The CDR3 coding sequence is TGTGCCAGCAGTCCTGGGGCGACCGGGGAGCTGTTTTTT. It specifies CASSPGATGELFF.

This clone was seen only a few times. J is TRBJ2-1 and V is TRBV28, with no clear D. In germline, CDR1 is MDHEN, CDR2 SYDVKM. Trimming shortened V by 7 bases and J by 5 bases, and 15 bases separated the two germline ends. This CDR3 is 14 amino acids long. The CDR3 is CASIQPSINNEQFF. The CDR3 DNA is TGTGCCAGCATTCAACCCTCGATAAACAATGAGCAGTTCTTC. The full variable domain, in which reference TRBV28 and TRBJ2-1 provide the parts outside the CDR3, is DVKVTQSSRYLVKRTGEKVFLECVQDMDHENMFWYRQDPGLGLRLIYFSYDVKMKEKGDIPEGYSVSREKKERFSLILESASTNQTSMYLCASIQPSINNEQFFGPGTRLTVL.

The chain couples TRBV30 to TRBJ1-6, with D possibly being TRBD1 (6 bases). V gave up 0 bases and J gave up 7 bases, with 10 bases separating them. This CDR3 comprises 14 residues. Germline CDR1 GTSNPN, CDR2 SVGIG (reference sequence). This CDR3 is CAWSVRGRNSPLHF. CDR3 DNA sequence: TGTGCCTGGAGTGTAAGGGGGAGGAATTCACCCCTCCACTTT.

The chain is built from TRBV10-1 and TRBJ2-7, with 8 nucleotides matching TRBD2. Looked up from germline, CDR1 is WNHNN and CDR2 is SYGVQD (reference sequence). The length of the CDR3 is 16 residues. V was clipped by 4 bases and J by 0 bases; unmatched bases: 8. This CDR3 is CASSATSGWNSYEQYF. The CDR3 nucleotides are TGCGCCAGCAGTGCTACTAGCGGATGGAACTCCTACGAGCAGTACTTC.

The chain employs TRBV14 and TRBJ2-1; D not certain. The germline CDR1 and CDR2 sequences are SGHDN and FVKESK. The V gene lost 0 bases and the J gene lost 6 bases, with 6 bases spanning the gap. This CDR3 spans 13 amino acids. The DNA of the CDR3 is TGTGCCAGCAGCCAAGAGACATTCAATGAGCAGTTCTTC. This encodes CASSQETFNEQFF.